Given below is one TCR beta chain in context. A read error may account for a junction end that differs from germline. In the authors' methods: Amplifying reference gene primers gave estimates of nucleated cell counts. TCRdb's table, derived via immunoSEQ multiplex PCR, lists solely in-frame clones and lacks some. That table furnishes V, J and clone size, whereas the DNA furnished D and trimming. The sample gives more than 250,000 clones, about 86% of which show up once; about 1.2% is in the top ten. This sample was included in a study of blood T cell repertoires in COVID-19. About the study: Acute and convalescent COVID-19 samples came from the United States, Italy and Spain. PBMCs, B-cell-depleted T cells, or T cells were the source of the cDNA or gDNA that made up the material.

The CDR3 is 13 amino acids. CDR1 and CDR2 (germline): DFQATT, SNEGSKA (reference sequence). Sequenced input: peripheral blood. The rearrangement uses TRBV20-1 and TRBJ2-7, with a tentative D call TRBD1 (6 bases). The receptor's source is a woman aged 45-59 years with acute or convalescent COVID-19. This CDR3 reads CSASPGGSHEQYF. CDR3 bases: TGCAGTGCTAGTCCTGGGGGCTCCCACGAGCAGTACTTC.